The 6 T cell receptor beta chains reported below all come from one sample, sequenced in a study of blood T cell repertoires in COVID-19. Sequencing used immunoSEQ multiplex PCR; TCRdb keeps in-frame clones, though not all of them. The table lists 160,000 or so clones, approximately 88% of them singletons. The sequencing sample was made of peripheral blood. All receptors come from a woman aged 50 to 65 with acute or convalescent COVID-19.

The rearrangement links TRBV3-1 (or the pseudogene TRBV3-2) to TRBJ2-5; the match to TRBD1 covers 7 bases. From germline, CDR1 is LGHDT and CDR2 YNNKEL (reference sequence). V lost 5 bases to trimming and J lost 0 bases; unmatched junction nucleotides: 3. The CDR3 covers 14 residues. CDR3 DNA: TGTGCCAGCAGCATGACAGGGTACCAAGAGACCCAGTACTTC. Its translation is CASSMTGYQETQYF.

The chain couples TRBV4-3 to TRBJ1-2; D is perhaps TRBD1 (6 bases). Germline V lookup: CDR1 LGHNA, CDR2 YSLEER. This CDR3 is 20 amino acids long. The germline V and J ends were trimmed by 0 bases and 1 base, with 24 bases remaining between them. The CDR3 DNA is TGCGCCAGCAGCCAAGAACTTGTGTCGGCAGGGGATGGGATTAACTATGGCTACACCTTC. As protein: CASSQELVSAGDGINYGYTF.

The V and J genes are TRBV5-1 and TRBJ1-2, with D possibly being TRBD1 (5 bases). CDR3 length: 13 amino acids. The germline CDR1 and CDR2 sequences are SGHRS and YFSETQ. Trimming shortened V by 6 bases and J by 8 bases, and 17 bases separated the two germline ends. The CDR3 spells CASTPGLLRGYTF. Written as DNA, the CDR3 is TGCGCCAGCACCCCGGGACTCCTCAGGGGCTACACCTTC.

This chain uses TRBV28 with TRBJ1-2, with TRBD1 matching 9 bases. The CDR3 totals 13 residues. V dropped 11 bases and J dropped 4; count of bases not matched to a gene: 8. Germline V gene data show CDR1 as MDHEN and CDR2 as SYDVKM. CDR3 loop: CAVHRGPGYGYTF. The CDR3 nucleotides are TGTGCCGTACACAGGGGGCCCGGCTATGGCTACACCTTC.

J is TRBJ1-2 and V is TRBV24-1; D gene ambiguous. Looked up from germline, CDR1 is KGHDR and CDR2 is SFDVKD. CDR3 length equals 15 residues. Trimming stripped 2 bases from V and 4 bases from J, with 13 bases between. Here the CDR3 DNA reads TGTGCCACCAGTGATTCGGTGGGAGGGATCTATGGCTACACCTTC. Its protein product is CATSDSVGGIYGYTF.

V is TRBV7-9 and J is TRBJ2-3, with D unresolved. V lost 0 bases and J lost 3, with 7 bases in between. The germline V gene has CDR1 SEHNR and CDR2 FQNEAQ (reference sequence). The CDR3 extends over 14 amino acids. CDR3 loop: CASSLAPGTDTQYF. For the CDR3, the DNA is TGTGCCAGCAGCTTAGCTCCGGGTACAGATACGCAGTATTTT.